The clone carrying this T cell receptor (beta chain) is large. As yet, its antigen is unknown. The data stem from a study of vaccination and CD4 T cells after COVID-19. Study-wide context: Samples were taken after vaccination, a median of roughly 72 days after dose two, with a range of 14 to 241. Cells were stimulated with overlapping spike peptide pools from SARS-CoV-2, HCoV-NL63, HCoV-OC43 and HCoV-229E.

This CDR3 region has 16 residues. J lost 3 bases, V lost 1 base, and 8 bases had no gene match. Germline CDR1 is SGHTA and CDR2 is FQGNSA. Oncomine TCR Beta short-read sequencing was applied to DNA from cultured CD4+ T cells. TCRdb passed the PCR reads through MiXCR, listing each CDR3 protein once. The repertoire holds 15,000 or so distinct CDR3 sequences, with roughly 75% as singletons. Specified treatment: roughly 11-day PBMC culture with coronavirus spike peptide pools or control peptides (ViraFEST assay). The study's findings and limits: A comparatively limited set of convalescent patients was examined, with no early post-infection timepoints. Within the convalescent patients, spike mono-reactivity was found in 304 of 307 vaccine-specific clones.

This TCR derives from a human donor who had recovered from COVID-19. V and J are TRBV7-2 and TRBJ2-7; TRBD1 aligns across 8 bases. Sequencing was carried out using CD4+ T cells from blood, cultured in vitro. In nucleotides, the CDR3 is TGTGCCAGCAGCTTAGTAGGGGGAACAGGGGGCTACGAGCAGTACTTC. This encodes CASSLVGGTGGYEQYF. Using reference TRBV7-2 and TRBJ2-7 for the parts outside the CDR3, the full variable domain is GAGVSQSPSNKVTEKGKDVELRCDPISGHTALYWYRQSLGQGLEFLIYFQGNSAPDKSGLPSDRFSAERTGGSVSTLTIQRTQQEDSAVYLCASSLVGGTGGYEQYFGPGTRLTVT.